The next 6 T cell receptor beta chains were all read from a single sample in a study of T cell changes during pregnancy in multiple sclerosis. Generated by immunoSEQ multiplex PCR, the TCRdb table keeps only in-frame clones and is missing some. The sample lists roughly 29,000 clones, around 89% occurring once. The input for sequencing was CD4+ T cells from peripheral blood mononuclear cells, taken in the first trimester of pregnancy. These receptors were collected from a female donor in good health, enrolled as a control in a pregnancy study.

The chain is built from TRBV7-2 and TRBJ2-1, with 8 bases fitting TRBD1. The CDR3 is made up of 18 amino acids. The V and J ends lost 7 bases and 0 bases, in that order; junction bases with no gene match: 14. Per germline, CDR1 SGHTA and CDR2 FQGNSA. CDR3 protein: CASTSRPFTGGSYNEQFF. The CDR3 DNA reads as TGTGCCAGCACCTCAAGGCCCTTTACAGGGGGCTCCTACAATGAGCAGTTCTTC.

The chain uses TRBV7-3 and TRBJ2-1; the D gene is possibly TRBD2 (5 bases). Germline V lookup: CDR1 SGHTA, CDR2 FQGTGA. V gave up 2 bases and J gave up 2 bases, with 10 bases separating them. The CDR3 spans 15 residues. The DNA for the CDR3 is TGTGCCAGCAGCTTATCTAGCAGCCCCTACAATGAGCAGTTCTTC. Its protein is CASSLSSSPYNEQFF. Together with reference TRBV7-3 and TRBJ2-1, the CDR3 gives the full variable domain: GAGVSQTPSNKVTEKGKYVELRCDPISGHTALYWYRQSLGQGPEFLIYFQGTGAADDSGLPNDRFFAVRPEGSVSTLKIQRTERGDSAVYLCASSLSSSPYNEQFFGPGTRLTVL.

The CDR3 nucleotides are TGTGCCAGCAGTCACCGACAGAACTACGAGCAGTACTTC. Its translation is CASSHRQNYEQYF. The chain uses TRBV6-5 and TRBJ2-7, with D maybe TRBD1 (5 bases). The CDR3 spans 13 residues. CDR1 and CDR2 (germline): MNHEY, SVGAGI. The V end was cut by 5 bases, the J end by 3 bases, with 11 bases between.

The rearrangement links TRBV30 to TRBJ1-1; TRBD1 matches 8 bases. The V gene end was trimmed by 4 bases and the J gene end by 3 bases; junction bases not matched to a gene: 7. The CDR3 is 14 amino acids. The germline V gene has CDR1 GTSNPN and CDR2 SVGIG (reference sequence). CDR3 DNA sequence: TGTGCCTGGACAGACAGGGGATATTACACTGAAGCTTTCTTT. This encodes CAWTDRGYYTEAFF.

V usage is TRBV5-1 and J usage is TRBJ2-7; D is perhaps TRBD1 (5 bases). Germline CDR1 is SGHRS and CDR2 is YFSETQ. V was clipped by 0 bases and J by 2 bases, with 9 bases between them. The CDR3 contains 14 residues. CDR3 nucleotides: TGCGCCAGCAGCTTGGATACAGGTCCCTACGAGCAGTACTTC. This sequence encodes CASSLDTGPYEQYF.

The gene calls are TRBV5-1 and TRBJ1-1; perhaps TRBD1 as D (6 bases). Germline CDR1 reads SGHRS; CDR2 reads YFSETQ. The V and J ends lost 4 bases and 2 bases respectively, with 12 bases between them. CDR3 length: 14 amino acids. DNA for the CDR3: TGCGCCAGCAGCCCGGGACACCTCAACACTGAAGCTTTCTTT. Protein sequence: CASSPGHLNTEAFF.